This TCR beta chain was identified during a study of human T cells and chemical hapten exposure. Notes on the study in general: Expanded TCRs made up significantly more big CDR3 similarity clusters than controls did. Sensitization with DPC brought no change to TCRs above 1 in 1000 in frequency.

Each CDR3 protein gets one entry after TCRdb re-called the RACE reads with MiXCR. This table has 75,000 to 90,000 distinct CDR3 sequences, 12% appearing once. CDR1 and CDR2 (germline): ENHRY, SYGVKD. The junction had 3 bases not matched to a gene; V was cut back by 6 bases and J by 4 bases. The CDR3 length is 13 residues. Time point in this sample: patch test 1, 2 weeks after DPC sensitization. Treatment reported: therapeutic diphenylcyclopropenone sensitization with weekly scalp DPC. RNA extraction used unfractionated whole blood as the source of total RNA. As regards this clonotype: Antigen unknown.

The V and J genes are TRBV10-3 and TRBJ1-5; 7 bases align to TRBD1. The clonotype originates from a woman aged 55-69 years with alopecia areata. Some clones in this sample may be carry-over from other donors' samples. This sample comprised whole blood, obtained in connection with sensitization to the hapten diphenylcyclopropenone (DPC). CDR3 residues: CAIRGTDNQPQHF. As DNA, the CDR3 is TGTGCCATCAGGGGGACAGATAATCAGCCCCAGCATTTT.